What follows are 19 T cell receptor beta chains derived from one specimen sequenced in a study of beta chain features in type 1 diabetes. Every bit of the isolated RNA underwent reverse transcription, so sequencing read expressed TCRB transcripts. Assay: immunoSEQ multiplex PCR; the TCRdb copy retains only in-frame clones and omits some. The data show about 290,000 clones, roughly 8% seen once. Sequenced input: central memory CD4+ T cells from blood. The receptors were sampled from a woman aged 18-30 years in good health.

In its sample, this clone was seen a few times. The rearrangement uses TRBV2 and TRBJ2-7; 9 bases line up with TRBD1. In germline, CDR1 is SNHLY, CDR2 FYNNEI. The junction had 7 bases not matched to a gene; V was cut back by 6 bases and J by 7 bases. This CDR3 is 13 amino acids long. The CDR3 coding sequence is TGTGCCAGCAGAGCGGACAGGGGTAGTGAGCAGTACGTC. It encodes CASRADRGSEQYV.

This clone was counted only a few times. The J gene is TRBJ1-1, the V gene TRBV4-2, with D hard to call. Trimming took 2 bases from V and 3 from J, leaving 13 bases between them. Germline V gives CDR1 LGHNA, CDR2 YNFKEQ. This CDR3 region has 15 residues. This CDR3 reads CASSQMTWTDTEAFF. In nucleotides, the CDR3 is TGTGCCAGCAGCCAAATGACTTGGACGGACACTGAAGCTTTCTTT.

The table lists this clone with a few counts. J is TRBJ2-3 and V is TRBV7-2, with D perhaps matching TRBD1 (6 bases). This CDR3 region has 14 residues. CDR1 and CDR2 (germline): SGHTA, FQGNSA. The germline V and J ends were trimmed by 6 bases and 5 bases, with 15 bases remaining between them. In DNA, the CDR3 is TGTGCCAGCAGTCCCCGGGACATCGAAGATACGCAGTATTTT. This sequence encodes CASSPRDIEDTQYF.

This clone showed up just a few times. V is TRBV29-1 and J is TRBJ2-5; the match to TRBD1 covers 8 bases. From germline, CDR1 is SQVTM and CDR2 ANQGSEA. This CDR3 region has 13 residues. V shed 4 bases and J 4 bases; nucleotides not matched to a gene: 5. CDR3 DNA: TGCAGCGTTGCAGGGGGCACCAGAGAGACCCAGTACTTC. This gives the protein CSVAGGTRETQYF.

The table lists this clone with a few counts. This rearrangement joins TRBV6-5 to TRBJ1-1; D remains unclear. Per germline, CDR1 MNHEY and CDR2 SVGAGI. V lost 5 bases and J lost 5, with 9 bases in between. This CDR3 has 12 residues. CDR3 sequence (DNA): TGTGCCAGCAGTGAAGGGTGGACTGAAGCTTTCTTT. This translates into CASSEGWTEAFF.

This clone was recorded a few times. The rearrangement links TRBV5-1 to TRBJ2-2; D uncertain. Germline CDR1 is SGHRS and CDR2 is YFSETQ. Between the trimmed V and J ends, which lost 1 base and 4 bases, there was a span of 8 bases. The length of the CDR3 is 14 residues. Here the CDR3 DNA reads TGCGCCAGCAGCTTGCCAGACGCCACCGGGGAGCTGTTTTTT. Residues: CASSLPDATGELFF.

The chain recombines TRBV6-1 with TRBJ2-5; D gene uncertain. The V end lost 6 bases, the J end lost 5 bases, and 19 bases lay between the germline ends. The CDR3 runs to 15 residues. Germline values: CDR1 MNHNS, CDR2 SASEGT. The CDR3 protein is CASRVSVVRAETQYF. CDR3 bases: TGTGCCAGCAGAGTCTCTGTAGTGAGAGCGGAGACCCAGTACTTC.

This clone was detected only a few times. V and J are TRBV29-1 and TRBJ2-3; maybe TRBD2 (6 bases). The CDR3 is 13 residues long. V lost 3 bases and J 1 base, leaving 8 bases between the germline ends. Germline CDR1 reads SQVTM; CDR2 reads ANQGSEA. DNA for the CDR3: TGCAGCGTTGACCCTAGCGGCACAGATACGCAGTATTTT. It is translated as CSVDPSGTDTQYF.

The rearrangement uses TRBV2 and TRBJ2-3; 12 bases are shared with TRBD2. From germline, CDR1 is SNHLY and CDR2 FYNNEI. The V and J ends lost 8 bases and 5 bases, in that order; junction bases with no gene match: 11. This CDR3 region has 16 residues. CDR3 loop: CASLRLAGDYEDTQYF. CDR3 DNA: TGTGCCAGCCTAAGACTAGCGGGAGACTATGAAGATACGCAGTATTTT.

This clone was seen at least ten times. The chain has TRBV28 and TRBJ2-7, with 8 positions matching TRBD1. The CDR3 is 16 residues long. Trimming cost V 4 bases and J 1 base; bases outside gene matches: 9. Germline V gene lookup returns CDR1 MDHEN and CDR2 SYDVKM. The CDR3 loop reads CASSSPRTGLSYEQYV. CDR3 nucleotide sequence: TGTGCCAGCAGTTCTCCGAGGACAGGGCTTTCCTACGAGCAGTACGTC.

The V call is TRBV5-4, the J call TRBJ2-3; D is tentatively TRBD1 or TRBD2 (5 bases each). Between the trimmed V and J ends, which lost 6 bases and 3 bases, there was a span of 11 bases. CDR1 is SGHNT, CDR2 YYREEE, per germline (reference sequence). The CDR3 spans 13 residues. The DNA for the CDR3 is TGTGCCAGCAAGAGGGGTGGTACAGATACGCAGTATTTT. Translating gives CASKRGGTDTQYF.

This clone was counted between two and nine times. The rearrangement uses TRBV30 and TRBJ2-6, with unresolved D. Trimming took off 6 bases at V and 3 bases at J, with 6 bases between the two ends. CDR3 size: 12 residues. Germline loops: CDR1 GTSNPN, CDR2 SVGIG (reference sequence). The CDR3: CACQDGANVLTF. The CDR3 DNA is TGTGCCTGCCAAGATGGGGCCAACGTCCTGACTTTC.

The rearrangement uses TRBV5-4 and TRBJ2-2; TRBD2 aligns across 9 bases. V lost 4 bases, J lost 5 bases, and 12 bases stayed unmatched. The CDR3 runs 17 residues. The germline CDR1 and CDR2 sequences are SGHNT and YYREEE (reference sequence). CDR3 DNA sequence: TGTGCCAGCAGCCGGGCCATAGCGGGAGCGGGAACCGGGGAGCTGTTTTTT. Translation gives CASSRAIAGAGTGELFF.

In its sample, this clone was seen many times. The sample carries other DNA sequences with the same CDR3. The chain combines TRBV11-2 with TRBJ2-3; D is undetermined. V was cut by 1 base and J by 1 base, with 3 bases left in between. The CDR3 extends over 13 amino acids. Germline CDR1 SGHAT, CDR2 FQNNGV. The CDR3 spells CASSLAGTDTQYF. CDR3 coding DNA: TGTGCCAGCAGCTTAGCGGGCACAGATACGCAGTATTTT.

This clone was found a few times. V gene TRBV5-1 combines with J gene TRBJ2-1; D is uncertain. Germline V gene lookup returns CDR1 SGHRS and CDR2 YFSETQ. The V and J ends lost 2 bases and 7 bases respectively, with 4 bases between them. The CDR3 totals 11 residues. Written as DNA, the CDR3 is TGCGCCAGCAGCTTACGGAATGAGCAGTTCTTC. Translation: CASSLRNEQFF.

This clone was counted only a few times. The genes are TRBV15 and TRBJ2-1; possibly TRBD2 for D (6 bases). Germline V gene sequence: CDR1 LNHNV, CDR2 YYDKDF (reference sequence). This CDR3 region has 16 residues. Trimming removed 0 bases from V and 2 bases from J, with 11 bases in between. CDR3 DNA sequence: TGTGCCACCAGCAGAGATCGTCGGACTACCTACAATGAGCAGTTCTTC. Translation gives CATSRDRRTTYNEQFF.

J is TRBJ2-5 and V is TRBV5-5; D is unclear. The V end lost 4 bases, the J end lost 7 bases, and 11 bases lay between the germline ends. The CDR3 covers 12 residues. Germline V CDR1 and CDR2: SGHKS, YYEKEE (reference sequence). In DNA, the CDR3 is TGTGCCAGCAGCCTCTTCCCCGGGACCCAGTACTTC. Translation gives CASSLFPGTQYF.

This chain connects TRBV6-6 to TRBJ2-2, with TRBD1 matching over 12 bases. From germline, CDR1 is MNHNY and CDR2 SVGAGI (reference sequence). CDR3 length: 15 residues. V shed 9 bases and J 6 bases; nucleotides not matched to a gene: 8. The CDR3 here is CASAGTGGMAGELFF. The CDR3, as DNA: TGTGCCAGTGCCGGGACAGGGGGCATGGCCGGGGAGCTGTTTTTT.

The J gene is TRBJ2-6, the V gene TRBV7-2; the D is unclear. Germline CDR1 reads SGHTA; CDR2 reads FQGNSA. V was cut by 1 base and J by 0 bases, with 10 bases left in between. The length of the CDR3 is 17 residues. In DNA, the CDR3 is TGTGCCAGCAGCTTAGGATATGCGAGCTCTGGGGCCAACGTCCTGACTTTC. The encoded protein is CASSLGYASSGANVLTF.